The 12 T cell receptor beta chains in this list originate from one sample, sequenced in a study of monozygotic twins with cystic fibrosis. Generated by immunoSEQ multiplex PCR, the TCRdb table keeps only in-frame clones and is missing some. This sample has approximately 25,000 clones, with around 93% found just once. The sequencing input was blood. Receptors originate from a girl under 10 years old with cystic fibrosis.

The V call is TRBV9, the J call TRBJ2-5, with 16 bases identical to TRBD2. V was pared by 3 bases and J by 1 base, with 6 bases of the junction left unmatched. CDR1 and CDR2 (germline): SGDLS, YYNGEE. The CDR3 length is 18 residues. The CDR3 nucleotides read TGTGCCAGCAGCGACGGGACTAGCGGGGGGGCACCCCAAGAGACCCAGTACTTC. It codes for CASSDGTSGGAPQETQYF.

This chain uses TRBV5-1 with TRBJ2-3, with D unclear. There are 16 residues in the CDR3. Germline CDR1 and CDR2: SGHRS and YFSETQ. Trimming removed 4 bases at V and 0 bases at J, with 15 bases between. For the CDR3, the DNA is TGCGCCAGCAGCCGATGGACGCCTTCTAGCACAGATACGCAGTATTTT. Its protein product is CASSRWTPSSTDTQYF.

The V and J genes are TRBV7-2 and TRBJ2-1; 9 nucleotides align to TRBD2. V gave up 0 bases and J gave up 6 bases; unmatched junction bases: 6. This CDR3 contains 16 residues. CDR1 is SGHTA and CDR2 is FQGNSA in the germline V gene. The CDR3 DNA sequence: TGTGCCAGCAGCTTAGCGAGGAAGCGGGGGGCCAATGAGCAGTTCTTC. Translated, it gives CASSLARKRGANEQFF.

J is TRBJ2-1 and V is TRBV2, with a weak D call TRBD1 (6 bases). The germline gives CDR1 SNHLY, CDR2 FYNNEI. The CDR3 runs 15 residues. Trimming took off 5 bases at V and 9 bases at J, with 20 bases between the two ends. The CDR3 region is CASSLQGSLTTEQFF. Written as DNA, the CDR3 is TGTGCCAGCAGTCTACAGGGATCCTTAACAACTGAGCAGTTCTTC.

The chain employs TRBV5-6 and TRBJ2-7, with TRBD1 matching over 9 bases. The CDR3 loop spans 15 amino acids. Germline CDR1 reads SGHDT; CDR2 reads YYEEEE. Unmatched junction bases numbered 4, after V lost 0 bases and J lost 3 bases. The CDR3 spells CASSLGDRDFYEQYF. The CDR3 DNA reads TGTGCCAGCAGCTTGGGGGACAGGGATTTCTACGAGCAGTACTTC.

V gene TRBV2 combines with J gene TRBJ2-7, with D unresolved. CDR1 is SNHLY, CDR2 FYNNEI, per germline. This CDR3 is 14 amino acids long. The ends were cut back, 2 bases at V and 1 base at J, with 9 bases in the middle. The CDR3 reads CASSELGSSYEQYF. CDR3 DNA sequence: TGTGCCAGCAGTGAATTGGGATCGTCCTACGAGCAGTACTTC.

The chain couples TRBV18 to TRBJ2-7; D assignment may be TRBD1 or TRBD2 (6 bases each). The ends were cut back, 6 bases at V and 9 bases at J, with 21 bases in the middle. This CDR3 spans 14 amino acids. Germline CDR1 reads KGHSH; CDR2 reads LQKENI. The CDR3 bases are TGTGCCAGCTCCGCTGTCCAATCGGGGGCGGGGCAGTACTTC. Protein product: CASSAVQSGAGQYF.

V is TRBV30 and J is TRBJ2-5, with D uncertain. V dropped 5 bases and J dropped 2 bases, with 12 bases sitting between them. The CDR3 contains 13 residues. The V gene's germline CDR1 is GTSNPN and CDR2 SVGIG (reference sequence). The CDR3: CAWVGARQETQYF. CDR3 DNA: TGTGCCTGGGTGGGCGCCAGACAAGAGACCCAGTACTTC.

The rearrangement links TRBV6-5 to TRBJ1-2; D not resolved. The CDR3 runs 14 residues. The V end was cut by 6 bases, the J end by 7 bases, with 18 bases between. Germline lookup yields CDR1 MNHEY and CDR2 SVGAGI. As DNA, the CDR3 is TGTGCCAGCAGGAGACCGGGAGGTGATGCTGGCTACACCTTC. Its protein is CASRRPGGDAGYTF.

This rearrangement joins TRBV10-3 to TRBJ2-4, with 13 bases that match TRBD2. Per the germline V gene, CDR1 is ENHRY and CDR2 is SYGVKD. The CDR3 runs 17 residues. Germline trimming cut 3 bases from V and 2 bases from J; bases unmatched to any gene: 4. DNA for the CDR3: TGTGCCATCAGTGATAGACTAGCGGGGGGAACCAAAAACATTCAGTACTTC. This sequence encodes CAISDRLAGGTKNIQYF.

This sequence joins TRBV7-9 and TRBJ2-1, with 7 bases identical to TRBD2. This CDR3 region has 13 residues. CDR1 and CDR2 from the germline V gene are SEHNR and FQNEAQ (reference sequence). V was pared by 4 bases and J by 5 bases, with 2 bases of the junction left unmatched. CDR3 bases: TGTGCCAGCAGCTGGGCGGGGGACAATGAGCAGTTCTTC. The encoded protein is CASSWAGDNEQFF.

The CDR3 reads CASSLVGTSGNQETQYF. As DNA, the CDR3 is TGTGCCAGCAGCTTAGTTGGGACTAGCGGAAACCAAGAGACCCAGTACTTC. This chain joins TRBV7-2 and TRBJ2-5; 11 nucleotides match TRBD2. The ends lost 1 base at V and 0 bases at J; junction bases unmatched: 4. This CDR3 has 17 amino acids. Germline values: CDR1 SGHTA, CDR2 FQGNSA.